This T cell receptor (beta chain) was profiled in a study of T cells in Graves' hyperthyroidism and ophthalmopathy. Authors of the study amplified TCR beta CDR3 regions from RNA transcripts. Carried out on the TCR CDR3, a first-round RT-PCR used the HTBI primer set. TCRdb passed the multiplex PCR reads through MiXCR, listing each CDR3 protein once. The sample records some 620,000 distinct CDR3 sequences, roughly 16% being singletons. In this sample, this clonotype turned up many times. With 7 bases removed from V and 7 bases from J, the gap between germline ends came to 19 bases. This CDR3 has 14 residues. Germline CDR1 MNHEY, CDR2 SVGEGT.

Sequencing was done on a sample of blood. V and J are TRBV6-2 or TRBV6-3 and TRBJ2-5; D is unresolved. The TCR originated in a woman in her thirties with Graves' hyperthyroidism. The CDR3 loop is CASTMVGPVGTQYF. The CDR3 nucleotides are TGTGCCAGCACCATGGTAGGGCCCGTCGGGACCCAGTACTTC.